A selection of T cell receptor beta chains follows, all from one sample in a study of T cell responses to AZD1222 COVID-19 vaccine. Assay: immunoSEQ multiplex PCR; the TCRdb copy retains only in-frame clones and omits some. The repertoire holds approximately 110,000 clones, with more than 65% as singletons. This material consisted of peripheral blood, taken on day 0 of AZD1222 vaccination. The receptors originated from an adult in good health. The CDR3 runs from the conserved cysteine through the conserved F or W. D genes are given only for firm matches. Size is stated for part of the rows, as once, few or many counts, or as a class when the clone is expanded.

v_call	d_call	clone_size	j_call	cdr3_aa	cdr3_nt
TRBV6-6	NA	NA	TRBJ2-3	CASSPPGVDTQYF	TGTGCCAGCAGTCCCCCGGGGGTAGATACGCAGTATTTT
TRBV14	TRBD1	NA	TRBJ1-2	CASSQGLTGAYGYTF	TGTGCCAGCAGCCAAGGGCTCACAGGGGCCTATGGCTACACCTTC
TRBV19	NA	NA	TRBJ2-6	CASRPRRGAGANVLTF	TGTGCCAGTAGACCCCGTCGGGGGGCAGGGGCCAACGTCCTGACTTTC
TRBV28	TRBD1	NA	TRBJ2-3	CASSWARGRRTDTQYF	TGTGCCAGCAGTTGGGCCAGGGGGCGAAGGACAGATACGCAGTATTTT
TRBV19	NA	NA	TRBJ1-5	CASRDPTKPQHF	TGTGCCAGTAGAGACCCAACGAAGCCCCAGCATTTT
TRBV3-1/TRBV3-2	NA	NA	TRBJ2-6	CASSQAGSGANVLTF	TGTGCCAGCAGCCAAGCAGGGTCTGGGGCCAACGTCCTGACTTTC
TRBV20-1	NA	NA	TRBJ2-5	CSATPPETQYF	TGCAGTGCAACGCCCCCGGAGACCCAGTACTTC
TRBV18	TRBD1	NA	TRBJ1-6	CASSLGGQGNSPLHF	TGTGCCAGCTCACTCGGGGGACAGGGGAATTCACCCCTCCACTTT
TRBV6-2/TRBV6-3	TRBD1	NA	TRBJ1-3	CASSFSGGSGNTIYF	TGTGCCAGCAGTTTCTCAGGGGGCTCTGGAAACACCATATATTTT
TRBV27	TRBD1	once	TRBJ2-5	CASRQGRETQYF	TGTGCCAGCCGACAGGGTCGGGAGACCCAGTACTTC
TRBV19	TRBD1	NA	TRBJ1-2	CASSIGTGGADNYGYTF	TGTGCCAGTAGTATAGGGACAGGGGGCGCGGACAACTATGGCTACACCTTC
TRBV5-1	NA	NA	TRBJ2-1	CASSLEGSPRNEQFF	TGCGCCAGCAGCTTGGAGGGCAGTCCGCGTAATGAGCAGTTCTTC
TRBV7-3	NA	NA	TRBJ2-2	CASSNRGSTGELFF	TGTGCCAGCAGCAATCGGGGGTCCACCGGGGAGCTGTTTTTT
TRBV4-3	TRBD1	few	TRBJ2-7	CASSPLGTGSYEQYF	TGCGCCAGCAGCCCCCTTGGGACAGGGTCCTACGAGCAGTACTTC
TRBV15	NA	NA	TRBJ1-6	CATSSGTPESPLHF	TGTGCCACCAGCAGCGGGACACCAGAATCACCCCTCCACTTT
TRBV5-5	NA	NA	TRBJ1-3	CASTLDSWASGNTIYF	TGTGCCAGCACCCTGGACAGTTGGGCCTCTGGAAACACCATATATTTT
TRBV2	NA	NA	TRBJ1-2	CASAYTYGYTF	TGTGCCAGCGCCTACACCTATGGCTACACCTTC
TRBV5-1	NA	NA	TRBJ2-5	CASSPWGGLATQYF	TGCGCCAGCAGCCCCTGGGGGGGCCTTGCGACCCAGTACTTC
TRBV6-7	NA	NA	TRBJ1-6	CASSYRERQNLPLHF	TGTGCCAGCAGTTACCGAGAAAGACAGAACTTACCCCTCCACTTT
TRBV11-2	TRBD2	NA	TRBJ2-3	CASSILAGSIADTQYF	TGTGCCAGCAGCATCCTAGCGGGAAGCATTGCAGATACGCAGTATTTT
TRBV13	NA	NA	TRBJ2-1	CASSVDIASYNEQFF	TGTGCCAGCAGCGTCGATATAGCCTCCTACAATGAGCAGTTCTTC
TRBV11-2	TRBD1	NA	TRBJ1-6	CASSSHSGTGNSPLHF	TGTGCCAGCAGCTCACATTCCGGGACAGGGAATTCACCCCTCCACTTT
TRBV7-2	NA	few	TRBJ1-4	CATAPHGAGEKLFF	TGTGCCACCGCACCCCATGGGGCGGGTGAAAAACTGTTTTTT
TRBV6-1	NA	NA	TRBJ2-3	CASSEGPGENTQYF	TGTGCCAGCAGTGAAGGGCCCGGGGAGAATACGCAGTATTTT
TRBV3-1/TRBV3-2	NA	NA	TRBJ1-2	CASSQDPQVNYGYTF	TGTGCCAGCAGCCAAGATCCACAGGTTAACTATGGCTACACCTTC
TRBV19	NA	NA	TRBJ2-5	CASSSGYQETQYF	TGTGCCAGTAGTTCGGGGTACCAAGAGACCCAGTACTTC
TRBV19	NA	NA	TRBJ2-5	CASSMFTGTPKETQYF	TGTGCCAGTAGTATGTTTACCGGGACACCCAAAGAGACCCAGTACTTC
TRBV2	NA	NA	TRBJ2-2	CASSGKGGSTGELFF	TGTGCCAGCAGTGGCAAAGGCGGTTCCACCGGGGAGCTGTTTTTT
TRBV12-3/TRBV12-4	NA	NA	TRBJ2-6	CASDRTGANVLTF	TGTGCCAGCGACAGAACTGGGGCCAACGTCCTGACTTTC
TRBV6-5	TRBD1	once	TRBJ1-2	CASETGTGASNGYTF	TGTGCCAGTGAAACCGGGACAGGGGCTTCCAATGGCTACACCTTC
TRBV5-1	NA	NA	TRBJ2-3	CASSSGTHTDTQYF	TGCGCCAGCAGCTCCGGGACTCACACAGATACGCAGTATTTT
TRBV18	NA	NA	TRBJ1-4	CASSDGGLEKLFF	TGTGCCAGCTCGGACGGGGGTTTGGAAAAACTGTTTTTT
TRBV29-1	NA	once	TRBJ2-7	CSVEWAGDYEQYF	TGCAGCGTTGAGTGGGCAGGAGACTACGAGCAGTACTTC
TRBV6-7	TRBD1	NA	TRBJ2-7	CASSSEGRDRGRLIPYEQYF	TGTGCCAGCAGTTCCGAGGGCCGGGACAGGGGGCGTTTAATCCCTTACGAGCAGTACTTC
TRBV19	TRBD2	NA	TRBJ2-1	CASRISGRADEQFF	TGTGCCAGTAGGATTAGCGGGAGGGCGGATGAGCAGTTCTTC
TRBV11-2	NA	NA	TRBJ2-2	CASSLGGGNTGELFF	TGTGCCAGCAGCTTAGGGGGTGGGAACACCGGGGAGCTGTTTTTT
TRBV3-1/TRBV3-2	NA	NA	TRBJ2-2	CASSQRGQTGELFF	TGTGCCAGCAGCCAGCGGGGGCAGACCGGGGAGCTGTTTTTT
TRBV5-5	TRBD1	NA	TRBJ1-6	CASSFQGAGSPLHF	TGTGCCAGCAGCTTTCAGGGGGCTGGTTCACCCCTCCACTTT
TRBV7-9	NA	NA	TRBJ1-2	CASELDRRNYGYTF	TGTGCCAGTGAACTGGACAGAAGAAACTATGGCTACACCTTC
TRBV7-3	TRBD2	few	TRBJ2-1	CASSPAGGSEQFF	TGTGCCAGCAGCCCAGCGGGAGGGTCCGAGCAGTTCTTC
TRBV6-2/TRBV6-3	NA	few	TRBJ2-5	CASSYEGETQYF	TGTGCCAGCAGTTACGAGGGAGAGACCCAGTACTTC
TRBV28	NA	NA	TRBJ1-2	CASSLSSGGSNYGYTF	TGTGCCAGCAGTTTGAGTTCTGGGGGATCTAACTATGGCTACACCTTC
TRBV18	TRBD2	NA	TRBJ2-1	CASSPTSGRQHEQFF	TGTGCCAGCTCACCGACTAGCGGGAGGCAGCATGAGCAGTTCTTC
TRBV6-5	TRBD1	NA	TRBJ2-1	CASARAGGPNEQFF	TGTGCCAGCGCGAGGGCAGGGGGTCCCAATGAGCAGTTCTTC
TRBV5-5	TRBD2	NA	TRBJ2-7	CASSILSGRVDEQYF	TGTGCCAGCAGCATCCTCAGCGGGAGGGTAGACGAGCAGTACTTC